Listed below are T cell receptor beta chains from one sample, sequenced in a study of blood T cells in healthy people across ages. TCRdb used MiXCR to reprocess the 5' RACE reads, holding one entry per CDR3 protein. The profile covers under 1,000,000 distinct CDR3 sequences, with around 36% appearing a single time and over 10% taken by the ten largest. The sequenced sample consisted of blood. These receptors were collected from a young man in good health. Each CDR3 is given with its conserved first and last residue. A D gene is named only where the DNA matches it firmly. The size of a clone is reported for some rows only, either as once, few or many, or as a class for expanded clones.

j_call: TRBJ2-7
v_call: TRBV4-2
d_call: TRBD1
clone_size: few
cdr3_nt: TGTGCCAGCAGCCTCGGGACAGGCATCTCCTACGAGCAGTACTTC
cdr3_aa: CASSLGTGISYEQYF

j_call: TRBJ2-1
v_call: TRBV27
d_call: -
clone_size: -
cdr3_nt: TGTGCCAGCAGTTTTGGGACCCTCCCCTACAATGAGCAGTTCTTC
cdr3_aa: CASSFGTLPYNEQFF

j_call: TRBJ2-7
v_call: TRBV25-1
d_call: -
clone_size: few
cdr3_nt: TGTGCCAGCAGTGAACTGGAGGGATTCGTTCACGAGCAGTACTTC
cdr3_aa: CASSELEGFVHEQYF

j_call: TRBJ2-1
v_call: TRBV7-9
d_call: -
clone_size: few
cdr3_nt: TGTGCCAGCAGCTTCCAGGGGCCAAGCAATGAGCAGTTCTTC
cdr3_aa: CASSFQGPSNEQFF

j_call: TRBJ2-7
v_call: TRBV30
d_call: -
clone_size: -
cdr3_nt: TGTGCCTGGAGTGCGTGGGGGAGCGAGCAGTACTTC
cdr3_aa: CAWSAWGSEQYF

j_call: TRBJ2-5
v_call: TRBV6-2/TRBV6-3
d_call: TRBD1
clone_size: -
cdr3_nt: TGTGCCAGCAGTGATGATGGGACAGTCGTAAACCAGTACTTC
cdr3_aa: CASSDDGTVVNQYF

j_call: TRBJ2-7
v_call: TRBV20-1
d_call: TRBD1
clone_size: -
cdr3_nt: TGCAGTGCCAAGACAGGGGTGCTCTCCAATGAGCAGTACTTC
cdr3_aa: CSAKTGVLSNEQYF

j_call: TRBJ2-7
v_call: TRBV20-1
d_call: TRBD2
clone_size: -
cdr3_nt: TGCAGTGCTGCCCGGACTAGCAACGAGCAGTACTTC
cdr3_aa: CSAARTSNEQYF

j_call: TRBJ2-5
v_call: TRBV7-2
d_call: -
clone_size: many
cdr3_nt: TGTGCCAGCAGCTCGGACATTAGAGAGACCCAGTACTTC
cdr3_aa: CASSSDIRETQYF

j_call: TRBJ2-3
v_call: TRBV5-1
d_call: TRBD2
clone_size: few
cdr3_nt: TGCGCCAGCAGCTTGGATGTAGCGGGGGGCACAGATACGCAGTATTTT
cdr3_aa: CASSLDVAGGTDTQYF

j_call: TRBJ2-5
v_call: TRBV25-1
d_call: -
clone_size: -
cdr3_nt: TGTGCCAGCAGTCCGGGACTGGCTTGGGATGAGCAGTACTTC
cdr3_aa: CASSPGLAWDEQYF

j_call: TRBJ2-4
v_call: TRBV11-2
d_call: -
clone_size: -
cdr3_nt: TGTGCCAGCAGCTTAGAATGGGCGGTGACCGAAAACATTCAGTACTTC
cdr3_aa: CASSLEWAVTENIQYF

j_call: TRBJ2-3
v_call: TRBV5-1
d_call: -
clone_size: -
cdr3_nt: TGCGCCAGCAGCTTGGCCCCCACAAGCACAGATACGCAGTATTTT
cdr3_aa: CASSLAPTSTDTQYF

j_call: TRBJ1-2
v_call: TRBV5-1
d_call: TRBD1
clone_size: few
cdr3_nt: TGCGCCAGCAGCTTGGTAGTGCGGACAGGGCCTAACTATGGCTACACCTTC
cdr3_aa: CASSLVVRTGPNYGYTF

j_call: TRBJ2-7
v_call: TRBV6-1
d_call: -
clone_size: few
cdr3_nt: TGTGCCAGCAGTGAATGGGGACCTACCTACGAGCAGTACTTC
cdr3_aa: CASSEWGPTYEQYF

j_call: TRBJ1-6
v_call: TRBV7-6
d_call: -
clone_size: once
cdr3_nt: TGTGCCAGCAGCACCAGACAGGAGCGGGAAAACTCACCCCTCCACTTT
cdr3_aa: CASSTRQERENSPLHF

j_call: TRBJ2-4
v_call: TRBV7-2
d_call: -
clone_size: many
cdr3_nt: TGTGCCAGCAGCTTAGCTCCGGAGAAAAACATTCAGTACTTC
cdr3_aa: CASSLAPEKNIQYF

j_call: TRBJ1-6
v_call: TRBV20-1
d_call: TRBD1
clone_size: -
cdr3_nt: TGCAGTGCTAGAGGGTTCGACAGGGACAATTCACCCCTCCACTTT
cdr3_aa: CSARGFDRDNSPLHF

j_call: TRBJ2-6
v_call: TRBV7-9
d_call: -
clone_size: -
cdr3_nt: TGTGCCAGCAGGGGGATCCGGGATAACTCTGGGGCCAACGTCCTGACTTTC
cdr3_aa: CASRGIRDNSGANVLTF

j_call: TRBJ2-2
v_call: TRBV9
d_call: -
clone_size: -
cdr3_nt: TGTGCCAGCAGCAGAGACCCCTCAACCGGGACCACTACCGGGGAGCTGTTTTTT
cdr3_aa: CASSRDPSTGTTTGELFF

j_call: TRBJ1-2
v_call: TRBV5-1
d_call: -
clone_size: -
cdr3_nt: TGCGCCAGCAGCTTCTTCGCATTGAACTATGGCTACACCTTC
cdr3_aa: CASSFFALNYGYTF

j_call: TRBJ2-7
v_call: TRBV12-3/TRBV12-4
d_call: -
clone_size: -
cdr3_nt: TGTGCCAGCAGCGTAGGGGGGAGGGAAAATGAGCAGTACTTC
cdr3_aa: CASSVGGRENEQYF

j_call: TRBJ2-3
v_call: TRBV20-1
d_call: TRBD2
clone_size: few
cdr3_nt: TGCAGTGCTAGAGACCCAGCTGGGGCGGGGGGACTAAATACGCAGTATTTT
cdr3_aa: CSARDPAGAGGLNTQYF

j_call: TRBJ2-2
v_call: TRBV11-1
d_call: TRBD2
clone_size: few
cdr3_nt: TGTGCCAGCAGCTTAGGGCGCGGAGCGGGGGGCCACACCGGGGAGCTGTTTTTT
cdr3_aa: CASSLGRGAGGHTGELFF

j_call: TRBJ1-1
v_call: TRBV4-3
d_call: -
clone_size: -
cdr3_nt: TGCGCCAGCAGAGGTCGGCTTACGTCGACGGTGAACACTGAAGCTTTCTTT
cdr3_aa: CASRGRLTSTVNTEAFF

j_call: TRBJ2-7
v_call: TRBV29-1
d_call: TRBD1
clone_size: many
cdr3_nt: TGCAGCGTTGAAGATCGTCTTGTGGGACAGGGGCAGGGGCAGTACTTC
cdr3_aa: CSVEDRLVGQGQGQYF